This TCR beta chain was captured by sequencing in a study of T-cell memory formation after mild COVID-19. For the study at large: In these data, TCR clusters were largely donor specific.

A word on this clonotype: Its specificity is unknown.

The study, taken as a whole, reports: Clones contracting over day 15 to 85 were CD4/CD8 balanced, with later expanders leaning CD4+. The second-wave clones peaking on day 37 were not confirmed as SARS-CoV-2-specific.

Germline loops: CDR1 KGHSH, CDR2 LQKENI. CDR3 length: 14 residues. V shed 1 base and J shed 2 bases, with 7 bases lying between them. 5'RACE primed from the constant segment yielded TCR alpha and TCR beta cDNA libraries bearing sample barcodes and UMIs. Using its own MiXCR run on the 5' RACE reads, TCRdb lists one record per CDR3 protein. The data show a few hundred thousand distinct CDR3 sequences, roughly 15% seen once. The chain employs TRBV18 and TRBJ2-3, with unresolved D. This TCR came from a man aged 18 to 29 who had mild COVID-19 (a few samples of this study predate the infection). Cell type and time point are not known. The sample taken for sequencing was PBMCs or a T cell subset sorted from them (not recorded which). The CDR3 DNA sequence: TGTGCCAGCTCACCACGGTCGGACACAGATACGCAGTATTTT. This encodes CASSPRSDTDTQYF.